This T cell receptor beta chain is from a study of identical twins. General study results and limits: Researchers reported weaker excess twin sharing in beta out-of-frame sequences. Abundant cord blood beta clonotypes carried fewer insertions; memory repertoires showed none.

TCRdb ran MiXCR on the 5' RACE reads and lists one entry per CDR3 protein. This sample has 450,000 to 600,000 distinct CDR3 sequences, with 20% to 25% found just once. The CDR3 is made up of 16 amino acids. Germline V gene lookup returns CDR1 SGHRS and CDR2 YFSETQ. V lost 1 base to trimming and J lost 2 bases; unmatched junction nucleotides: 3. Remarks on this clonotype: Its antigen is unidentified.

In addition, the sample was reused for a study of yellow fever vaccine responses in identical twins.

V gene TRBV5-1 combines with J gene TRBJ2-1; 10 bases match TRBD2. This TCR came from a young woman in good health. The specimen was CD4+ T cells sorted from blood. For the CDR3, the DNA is TGCGCCAGCAGCTTGTTCCTAGCGGGGGCCTACAATGAGCAGTTCTTC. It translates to CASSLFLAGAYNEQFF.